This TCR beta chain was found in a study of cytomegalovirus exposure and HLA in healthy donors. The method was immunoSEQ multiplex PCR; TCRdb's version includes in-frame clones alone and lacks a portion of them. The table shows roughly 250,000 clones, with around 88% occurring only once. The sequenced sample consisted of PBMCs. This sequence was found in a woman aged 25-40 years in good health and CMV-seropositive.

In DNA, the CDR3 is TGTGCCAGCAGCTTAGCTAGCGGGAGTTACGAGCAGTACTTC. Protein: CASSLASGSYEQYF. The chain combines TRBV4-2 with TRBJ2-7, with TRBD2 identical over 10 bases. CDR1 is LGHNA and CDR2 is YNFKEQ in the germline V gene. The CDR3 is 14 amino acids. V gave up 5 bases and J gave up 4 bases; unmatched junction bases: 5.